This T cell receptor beta chain was captured in a study of cytomegalovirus exposure and HLA in healthy donors. With 5 bases removed from V and 11 bases from J, the gap between germline ends came to 14 bases. This CDR3 comprises 12 residues. Germline V lookup: CDR1 MNHEY, CDR2 SMNVEV (reference sequence). Sequencing used immunoSEQ multiplex PCR; TCRdb keeps in-frame clones, though not all of them. This sample has approximately 58,000 clones, with roughly 94% found just once. The chain links TRBV27 to TRBJ2-3; D may be TRBD2 (6 bases). The source of this sequence is a woman between 18 and 29 years old in good health and CMV-seropositive. The sample consisted of PBMCs. The CDR3 coding sequence is TGTGCCAGCAGTGGCCAAGGGAGGAGGCAGTATTTT. It specifies CASSGQGRRQYF.